This T cell receptor (beta chain) was observed in a study of T cells in localized non-small cell lung cancer. Findings of the study overall: One tumor region alone was sequenced, and heterogeneity therefore remains possible. Adjacent lung was found to contain a median approximately 60 of the top 100 tumor clones. Uninvolved adjacent lung showed peak T cell clonality, exceeding tumor.

Generated by immunoSEQ multiplex PCR, the TCRdb table keeps only in-frame clones and is missing some. The sample shows roughly 4,200 clones, about 25% of them seen only once. This clone has a handful of counts. Antigen specificity is unknown. CDR3 size: 13 residues. Germline values: CDR1 GTSNPN, CDR2 SVGIG (reference sequence). Trimming removed 5 bases at V and 4 bases at J, with 13 bases between. This receptor was identified in a male donor older than 55 with stage I lung adenocarcinoma. The rearrangement joins TRBV30 to TRBJ2-3; no definite D call. The sequences come from lung tumor tissue, collected before any cancer treatment. In DNA form, the CDR3 reads TGTGCCTGGGAAAAAGAACCGGCAGATACGCAGTATTTT. Translated, it gives CAWEKEPADTQYF.